Shown below are 2 T cell receptor beta chains from a single sample sequenced in a study of T cell responses to AZD1222 COVID-19 vaccine. Using immunoSEQ multiplex PCR, the repertoire was profiled, and TCRdb retains in-frame clones only, with some absent. The data contain about 130,000 clones, about nine tenths of them singletons. The starting material was peripheral blood, obtained on day 0 of AZD1222 vaccination. Receptors originate from an adult in good health.

J is TRBJ1-4 and V is TRBV7-2; no clear D gene. The germline gives CDR1 SGHTA, CDR2 FQGNSA. Trimming removed 5 bases at V and 0 bases at J, with 10 bases between. The CDR3 runs to 15 residues. This chain's CDR3 is CASSPGGATNEKLFF. The CDR3 DNA reads TGTGCCAGCAGCCCAGGAGGCGCAACTAATGAAAAACTGTTTTTT.

This chain uses TRBV11-2 with TRBJ2-3; D gene ambiguous. The germline CDR1 and CDR2 sequences are SGHAT and FQNNGV. The V end lost 5 bases, the J end lost 3 bases, and 12 bases lay between the germline ends. This CDR3 is 14 amino acids long. The CDR3 bases are TGTGCCAGCAGCCGAGTTTTTGGAACAGATACGCAGTATTTT. Translation: CASSRVFGTDTQYF.